Listed below are T cell receptor beta chains from one sample, sequenced in a study of vaccination and CD4 T cells after COVID-19. TCRdb re-called the PCR reads through MiXCR, storing one row per CDR3 protein. The sample consists of a few thousand distinct CDR3 sequences, around 47% of them appearing once. Antigen specificity for these receptors is unknown. Sequencing was carried out using CD4+ T cells from blood, cultured in vitro. The receptors shown here come from a human donor in good health. Both conserved end residues are part of each CDR3. D genes are given only for firm matches. Size is omitted from some rows. Given values are once, few, many or a class for expanded clones.

D gene | clone size | J gene | V gene | CDR3 protein | CDR3 DNA
- | - | TRBJ1-1 | TRBV7-3 | CASRGQPNTEAFF | TGTGCCAGCAGAGGACAGCCGAACACTGAAGCTTTCTTT
TRBD1 | - | TRBJ1-6 | TRBV6-1 | CPSTPDRGNSPLHF | TGTCCCAGCACTCCGGACAGGGGGAATTCACCCCTCCACTTT
- | - | TRBJ2-5 | TRBV5-4 | CASRSDFGQETQYF | TGTGCCAGCAGATCGGATTTTGGCCAAGAGACCCAGTACTTC
- | few | TRBJ2-3 | TRBV4-1 | CASSQIIRGTDTQYF | TGCGCCAGCAGCCAGATTATCAGGGGCACAGATACGCAGTATTTT
TRBD1 | - | TRBJ1-1 | TRBV6-1 | CASRSGTGTEAFF | TGTGCCAGCAGGTCCGGGACAGGGACTGAAGCTTTCTTT
- | once | TRBJ2-3 | TRBV6-1 | CASSAGTERTDTQYF | TGTGCCAGCAGTGCCGGGACGGAGAGGACAGATACGCAGTATTTT
TRBD1 | few | TRBJ1-5 | TRBV6-5 | CASSYSMTGGQPQHF | TGTGCCAGCAGTTACTCCATGACAGGGGGTCAGCCCCAGCATTTT
TRBD1 | few | TRBJ1-6 | TRBV12-3/TRBV12-4 | CASSTDRARAPLHF | TGTGCCAGCAGTACAGACAGGGCTAGGGCACCCCTCCACTTT
- | - | TRBJ1-6 | TRBV25-1 | CASSVTGYSPLHF | TGTGCCAGCAGTGTAACGGGATATTCACCCCTCCACTTT
TRBD1 | - | TRBJ1-2 | TRBV5-3 | CASSFAARGWKEYGYTF | TGTGCCAGCAGCTTCGCGGCCAGGGGGTGGAAAGAGTATGGCTACACCTTC
TRBD1 | - | TRBJ1-2 | TRBV6-5 | CASSYPPDRGGSGYTF | TGTGCCAGCAGTTACCCCCCCGACAGGGGAGGGAGTGGCTACACCTTC
- | - | TRBJ1-6 | TRBV27 | CASSLGKRAPLHF | TGTGCCAGCAGTTTGGGCAAAAGGGCACCCCTCCACTTT
- | few | TRBJ1-1 | TRBV7-8 | CASSLMDSRGNTEAFF | TGTGCCAGCAGCTTAATGGATTCCAGGGGGAACACTGAAGCTTTCTTT
- | - | TRBJ2-7 | TRBV11-2 | CASSLSPYSHEQYF | TGTGCCAGCAGCCTTAGTCCTTATTCCCACGAGCAGTACTTC
TRBD2 | - | TRBJ2-1 | TRBV20-1 | CSARVAGGHSHEQFF | TGCAGTGCTAGAGTGGCGGGGGGACATTCTCATGAGCAGTTCTTC
- | - | TRBJ2-5 | TRBV15 | CATSRDIETQYF | TGTGCCACCAGCAGGGACATAGAGACCCAGTACTTC
- | few | TRBJ1-6 | TRBV6-5 | CASSYSTQNYNSPLHF | TGTGCCAGCAGTTACTCGACGCAGAACTATAATTCACCCCTCCACTTT
- | few | TRBJ2-2 | TRBV6-4 | CASSAGNTGELFF | TGTGCCAGCAGTGCAGGGAACACCGGGGAGCTGTTTTTT
TRBD1 | - | TRBJ2-7 | TRBV19 | CASSISGMGPGQSYEQYF | TGTGCCAGTAGTATCTCCGGGATGGGCCCGGGACAGTCCTACGAGCAGTACTTC
- | - | TRBJ1-3 | TRBV15 | CATSSIVGSSGNTIYF | TGTGCCACCAGCTCGATTGTGGGCAGCTCTGGAAACACCATATATTTT
- | - | TRBJ1-1 | TRBV5-4 | CASSLLETEAFF | TGTGCCAGCAGCTTGTTAGAGACTGAAGCTTTCTTT
TRBD1 | - | TRBJ1-3 | TRBV7-9 | CASSQGGFANTIYF | TGTGCCAGCAGCCAGGGGGGGTTTGCAAACACCATATATTTT
- | - | TRBJ1-1 | TRBV5-1 | CASSDTGEAFF | TGCGCCAGCAGCGACACAGGAGAAGCTTTCTTT
TRBD1 | - | TRBJ2-3 | TRBV4-1 | CASSLHTDRVPSDTQYF | TGCGCCAGCAGCCTACACACGGACAGGGTGCCTAGTGATACGCAGTATTTT
- | - | TRBJ1-2 | TRBV18 | CASSPGQRYGYTF | TGTGCCAGCTCACCAGGGCAGCGCTATGGCTACACCTTC
- | - | TRBJ1-5 | TRBV21-1 | CASSKIRGTGSNQPQHF | TGTGCCAGCAGCAAAATTCGGGGGACAGGGAGCAATCAGCCCCAGCATTTT
- | - | TRBJ1-2 | TRBV6-1 | CASRPGEGSPYGYTF | TGTGCCAGCCGACCGGGGGAGGGATCACCATATGGCTACACCTTC
TRBD2 | few | TRBJ2-2 | TRBV20-1 | CSARGRGGPGELFF | TGCAGTGCTAGGGGCCGGGGGGGTCCCGGGGAGCTGTTTTTT
TRBD1 | - | TRBJ2-5 | TRBV20-1 | CSARGQRETQYF | TGCAGTGCTAGGGGACAGCGAGAGACCCAGTACTTC
- | - | TRBJ1-6 | TRBV7-2 | CASSSTYRRTSPLHF | TGTGCCAGCAGCTCTACCTACAGGCGTACTTCACCCCTCCACTTT
- | - | TRBJ2-6 | TRBV7-2 | CASSFTGANVLTF | TGTGCCAGCAGCTTTACTGGGGCCAACGTCCTGACTTTC
TRBD2 | few | TRBJ2-7 | TRBV6-5 | CASSYTSGGAVYEQYF | TGTGCCAGCAGTTACACTAGCGGGGGAGCGGTTTACGAGCAGTACTTC
- | few | TRBJ1-2 | TRBV7-3 | CASSAYRDYGYTF | TGTGCCAGCTCAGCTTACCGGGACTATGGCTACACCTTC
TRBD2 | - | TRBJ2-3 | TRBV6-4 | CASSVSGGAADTQYF | TGTGCCAGCAGTGTATCGGGGGGGGCGGCAGATACGCAGTATTTT
TRBD1 | few | TRBJ1-5 | TRBV2 | CASRTGTGSNQPQHF | TGTGCCAGCAGGACCGGGACAGGGTCGAATCAGCCCCAGCATTTT
- | few | TRBJ1-1 | TRBV20-1 | CSAPRDFSKPEAFF | TGCAGTGCCCCCAGGGACTTCTCGAAGCCTGAAGCTTTCTTT
- | - | TRBJ1-2 | TRBV18 | CASSPTGAYGYTF | TGTGCCAGCTCACCCACGGGGGCCTATGGCTACACCTTC
TRBD2 | few | TRBJ2-5 | TRBV6-5 | CASSYEGLGVETQYF | TGTGCCAGCAGTTACGAGGGACTAGGCGTCGAGACCCAGTACTTC
- | - | TRBJ1-1 | TRBV4-2 | CASSHHEGSNTEAFF | TGTGCCAGCAGCCACCACGAGGGGTCGAACACTGAAGCTTTCTTT
- | few | TRBJ2-5 | TRBV6-1 | CASSESGGQETQYF | TGTGCCAGCAGTGAGTCTGGGGGGCAGGAGACCCAGTACTTC
- | - | TRBJ2-1 | TRBV7-8 | CASSFRIGHPTSNEQFF | TGTGCCAGCAGCTTTAGGATCGGCCACCCGACCTCCAATGAGCAGTTCTTC
- | few | TRBJ2-1 | TRBV4-2 | CASSQIGGSYNEQFF | TGTGCCAGCAGCCAGATCGGGGGTTCCTACAATGAGCAGTTCTTC
- | - | TRBJ1-1 | TRBV7-9 | CASREGLNTEAFF | TGTGCCAGCAGAGAGGGTTTGAACACTGAAGCTTTCTTT
- | - | TRBJ1-2 | TRBV10-2 | CASSADTSYGYTF | TGCGCCAGCAGTGCCGACACCAGCTATGGCTACACCTTC
- | - | TRBJ1-5 | TRBV20-1 | CSAKDERAYSNQPQHF | TGCAGTGCTAAGGACGAACGCGCGTATAGCAATCAGCCCCAGCATTTT
- | - | TRBJ1-5 | TRBV7-8 | CASSSRGLSNQPQHF | TGTGCCAGCAGCTCAAGAGGCTTGAGCAATCAGCCCCAGCATTTT
- | - | TRBJ1-1 | TRBV19 | CASSFSASAEAFF | TGTGCCAGTAGTTTCTCAGCCTCTGCCGAAGCTTTCTTT